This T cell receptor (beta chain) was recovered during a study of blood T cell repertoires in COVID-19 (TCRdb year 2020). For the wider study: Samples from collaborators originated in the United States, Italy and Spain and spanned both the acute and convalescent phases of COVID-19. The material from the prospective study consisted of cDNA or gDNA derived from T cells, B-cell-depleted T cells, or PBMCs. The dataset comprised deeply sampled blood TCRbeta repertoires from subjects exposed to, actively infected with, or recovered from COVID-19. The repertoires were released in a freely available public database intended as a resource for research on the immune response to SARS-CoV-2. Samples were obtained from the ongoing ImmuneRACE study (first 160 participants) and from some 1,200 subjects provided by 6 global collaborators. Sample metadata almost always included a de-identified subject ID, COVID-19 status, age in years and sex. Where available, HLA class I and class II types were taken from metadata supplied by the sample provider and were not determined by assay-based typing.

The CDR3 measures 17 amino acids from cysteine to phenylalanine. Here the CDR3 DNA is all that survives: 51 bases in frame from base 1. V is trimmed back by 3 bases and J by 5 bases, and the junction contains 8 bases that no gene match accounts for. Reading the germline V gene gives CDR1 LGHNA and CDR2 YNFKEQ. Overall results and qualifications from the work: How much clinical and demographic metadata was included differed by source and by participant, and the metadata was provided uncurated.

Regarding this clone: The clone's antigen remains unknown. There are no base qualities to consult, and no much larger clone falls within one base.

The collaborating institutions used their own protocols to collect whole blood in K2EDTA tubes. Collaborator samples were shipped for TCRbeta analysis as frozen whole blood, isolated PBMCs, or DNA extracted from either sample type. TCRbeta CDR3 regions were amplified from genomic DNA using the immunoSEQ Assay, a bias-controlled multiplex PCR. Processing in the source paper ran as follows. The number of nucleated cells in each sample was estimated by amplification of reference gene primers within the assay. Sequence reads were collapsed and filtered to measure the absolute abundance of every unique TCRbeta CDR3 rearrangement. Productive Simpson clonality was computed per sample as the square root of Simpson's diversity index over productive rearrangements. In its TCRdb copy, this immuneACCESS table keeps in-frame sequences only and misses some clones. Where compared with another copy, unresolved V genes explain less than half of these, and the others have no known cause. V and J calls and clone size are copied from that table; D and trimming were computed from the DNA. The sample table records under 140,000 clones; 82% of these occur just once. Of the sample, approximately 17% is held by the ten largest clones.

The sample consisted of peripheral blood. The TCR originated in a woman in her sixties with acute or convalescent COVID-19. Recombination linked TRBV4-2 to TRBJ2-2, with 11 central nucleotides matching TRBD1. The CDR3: CASSQPGTGGETGELFF. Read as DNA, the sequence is TGTGCCAGCAGCCAGCCTGGGACAGGGGGTGAAACCGGGGAGCTGTTTTTT.